A single T cell receptor (beta chain) is shown here with its context. Its antigen is undetermined. The data derive from a study of cytomegalovirus exposure and HLA in healthy donors. After removal of 2 bases from V and 12 bases from J, the junction contained 9 bases not matched to a gene. The germline gives CDR1 SGHAT, CDR2 FQDESV (reference sequence). The CDR3 has 15 amino acids. Study-wide results and limits: A previous analysis found most TCR beta V segments productive roughly 90% or roughly 30% of the time. In a later analysis, donors in an Asian-associated ancestry cluster reportedly had fewer N-insertions in productive TCRs than the cohort mean. Follow-up analysis found HLA locus-dependent TCR association rates, highest for DRB1 and lowest for HLA-C.

Primers included in the PCR were 60 Vbeta and 13 Jbeta primers. Per the study methods: Later, 75 million to 100 million unique TCR beta chains were counted in an analysis, and roughly 11 million of them were shared. Sequenced by immunoSEQ multiplex PCR; TCRdb stores in-frame clones only, minus some. From that table come the V and J calls and clone size; the DNA was used to work out D and trimming. The table includes about 100,000 clones, roughly 71% detected once. The TCR sequence derives from a man aged 50 to 60 in good health and CMV-seronegative. The V call is TRBV11-1, the J call TRBJ2-1; 11 positions agree with TRBD2. The specimen sequenced was PBMCs. CDR3 in DNA: TGTGCCAGCAGCTTATTACTAGCGGGAGTTTCGGGGCAGTTCTTC. This codes for CASSLLLAGVSGQFF.